This T cell receptor beta chain was profiled in a study of blood T cell repertoires in COVID-19. Study details: Sources were T cells, B-cell-depleted T cells, or PBMCs; the material itself was cDNA or gDNA.

Trimming removed 6 bases from V and 9 bases from J, with 9 bases in between. The CDR3 sequence is 10 residues long. Per germline, CDR1 SQVTM and CDR2 ANQGSEA. Authors' processing steps: Amplifying reference gene primers gave estimates of nucleated cell counts. Sequencing used immunoSEQ multiplex PCR; TCRdb keeps in-frame clones, though not all of them. That table furnishes V, J and clone size, whereas the DNA furnished D and trimming. The sample consists of a few hundred thousand clones, approximately 77% of them appearing once. V and J are TRBV29-1 and TRBJ2-1; tentatively, D is TRBD2 (5 bases). The receptor was isolated from a woman under 30 with acute or convalescent COVID-19. The sequenced sample consisted of peripheral blood. For the CDR3, the DNA is TGCAGCGTCGTCGGGATTGAGCAGTTCTTC. This translates into CSVVGIEQFF.